This is a list of T cell receptor beta chains from one sample in a study of control samples from healthy donors and cancer patients. Clones were read by immunoSEQ multiplex PCR, and TCRdb kept only the in-frame ones, dropping some. The sample has around 150,000 clones, about 86% seen once. What was sequenced was blood. These receptors were taken from a man aged 18 to 29 in good health. Both conserved end residues are part of each CDR3. The D gene is left open where the match is weak.

len	d_gene	v_gene	j_gene	CDR3aa
14	TRBD2	TRBV6-1	TRBJ2-2	CASSDFGGGGELFF
15	NA	TRBV27	TRBJ1-5	CASRWSADSNQPQHF
13	TRBD2	TRBV30	TRBJ2-5	CAWRLGLADPGYF
16	NA	TRBV28	TRBJ2-1	CASSPRDIRPNNEQFF
17	NA	TRBV20-1	TRBJ1-1	CSASNLFDGLEGTEAFF
13	NA	TRBV19	TRBJ1-5	CASSIASHQPQHF
15	TRBD2	TRBV4-3	TRBJ2-3	CASSQDPGGPDTQYF
13	TRBD1	TRBV28	TRBJ1-2	CASRRGTEGGYTF
14	NA	TRBV5-1	TRBJ1-5	CASSLDTGPGPQHF
12	NA	TRBV25-1	TRBJ1-1	CASSDSDTEAFF
15	NA	TRBV5-1	TRBJ2-7	CASSLRQGGFDEQYF
14	NA	TRBV4-1	TRBJ2-7	CASSQGGYSYEQYF
11	NA	TRBV7-9	TRBJ1-2	CASSFGADYTF
11	NA	TRBV7-9	TRBJ2-7	CASSLGQEQYF
13	NA	TRBV2	TRBJ1-4	CASSGGLNEKLFF
16	NA	TRBV5-1	TRBJ2-2	CASSRLSRGDTGELFF
16	TRBD2	TRBV15	TRBJ2-3	CATSTSSGTRPDTQYF
14	TRBD1	TRBV28	TRBJ1-1	CASSWDSMNTEAFF
19	TRBD2	TRBV13	TRBJ2-1	CASSSGTSGGGSTWNEQFF
16	NA	TRBV19	TRBJ2-2	CASSMKGGLNTGELFF
12	NA	TRBV27	TRBJ2-3	CASSLLGDTQYF
14	TRBD2	TRBV15	TRBJ2-5	CATSSGLDQETQYF
15	NA	TRBV2	TRBJ2-5	CASSEAGGRQETQYF